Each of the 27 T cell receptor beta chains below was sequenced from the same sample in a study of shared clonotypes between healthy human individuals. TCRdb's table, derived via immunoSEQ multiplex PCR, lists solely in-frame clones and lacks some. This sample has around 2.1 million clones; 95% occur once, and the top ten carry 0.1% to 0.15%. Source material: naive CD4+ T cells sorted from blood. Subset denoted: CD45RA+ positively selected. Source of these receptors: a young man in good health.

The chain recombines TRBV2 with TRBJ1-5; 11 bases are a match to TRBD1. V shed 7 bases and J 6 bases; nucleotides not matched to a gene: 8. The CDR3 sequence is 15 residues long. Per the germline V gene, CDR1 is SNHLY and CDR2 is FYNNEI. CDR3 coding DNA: TGTGCCAGCACCGGACAGGGGGCGCAGGGTCAGCCCCAGCATTTT. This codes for CASTGQGAQGQPQHF.

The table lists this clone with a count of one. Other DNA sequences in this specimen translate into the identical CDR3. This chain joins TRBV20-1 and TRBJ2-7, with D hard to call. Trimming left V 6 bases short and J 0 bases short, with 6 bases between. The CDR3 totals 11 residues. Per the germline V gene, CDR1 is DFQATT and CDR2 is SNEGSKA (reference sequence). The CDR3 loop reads CSAKSSYEQYF. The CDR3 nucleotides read TGCAGTGCCAAGAGCTCCTACGAGCAGTACTTC.

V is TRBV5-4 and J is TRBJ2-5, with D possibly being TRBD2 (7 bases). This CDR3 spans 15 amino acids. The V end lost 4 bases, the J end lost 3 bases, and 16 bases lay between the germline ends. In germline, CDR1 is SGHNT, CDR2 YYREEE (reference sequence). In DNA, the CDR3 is TGTGCCAGCAGCCCAAGGACTAGGGGGGAAGAGACCCAGTACTTC. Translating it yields CASSPRTRGEETQYF.

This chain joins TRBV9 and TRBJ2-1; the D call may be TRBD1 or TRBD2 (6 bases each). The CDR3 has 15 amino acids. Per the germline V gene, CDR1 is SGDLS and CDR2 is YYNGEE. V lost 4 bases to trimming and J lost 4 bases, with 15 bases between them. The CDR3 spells CASSPGVSGYNEQFF. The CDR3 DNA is TGTGCCAGCAGCCCAGGGGTTAGCGGATACAATGAGCAGTTCTTC.

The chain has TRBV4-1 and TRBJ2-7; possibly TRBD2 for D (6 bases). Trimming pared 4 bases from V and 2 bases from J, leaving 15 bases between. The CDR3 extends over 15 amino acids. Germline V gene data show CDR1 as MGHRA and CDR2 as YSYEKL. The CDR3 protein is CASSPRGGEAYEQYF. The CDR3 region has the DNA TGCGCCAGCAGCCCTAGGGGCGGGGAAGCCTACGAGCAGTACTTC.

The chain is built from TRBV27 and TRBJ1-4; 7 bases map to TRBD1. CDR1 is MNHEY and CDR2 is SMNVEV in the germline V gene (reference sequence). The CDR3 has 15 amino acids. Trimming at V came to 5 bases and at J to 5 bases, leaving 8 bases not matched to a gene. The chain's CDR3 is CASSLRQGRNEKLFF. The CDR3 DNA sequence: TGTGCCAGCAGTCTGCGACAGGGCAGAAATGAAAAACTGTTTTTT. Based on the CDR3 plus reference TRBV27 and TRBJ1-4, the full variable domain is EAQVTQNPRYLITVTGKKLTVTCSQNMNHEYMSWYRQDPGLGLRQIYYSMNVEVTDKGDVPEGYKVSRKEKRNFPLILESPSPNQTSLYFCASSLRQGRNEKLFFGSGTQLSVL.

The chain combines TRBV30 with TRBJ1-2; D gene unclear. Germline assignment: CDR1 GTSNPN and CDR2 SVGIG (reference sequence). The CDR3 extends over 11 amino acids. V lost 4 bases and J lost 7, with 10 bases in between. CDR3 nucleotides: TGTGCCTGGACCCACCTATCTGGCTACACCTTC. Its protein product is CAWTHLSGYTF.

Written as DNA, the CDR3 is TGTGCCAGCCGCACTTCTCGGGGGGGAAACACCATATATTTT. Its protein is CASRTSRGGNTIYF. This chain links TRBV28 with TRBJ1-3; D perhaps matches TRBD1 (5 bases). The V and J ends lost 8 bases and 4 bases respectively, with 15 bases between them. The CDR3 extends over 14 amino acids. From germline, CDR1 is MDHEN and CDR2 SYDVKM.

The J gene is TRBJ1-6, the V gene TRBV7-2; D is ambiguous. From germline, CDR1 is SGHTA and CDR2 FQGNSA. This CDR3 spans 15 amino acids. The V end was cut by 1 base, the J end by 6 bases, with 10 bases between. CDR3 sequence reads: CASSLGQPGNSPLHF. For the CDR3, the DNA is TGTGCCAGCAGCTTAGGGCAACCTGGTAATTCACCCCTCCACTTT. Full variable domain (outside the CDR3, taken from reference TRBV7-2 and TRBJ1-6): GAGVSQSPSNKVTEKGKDVELRCDPISGHTALYWYRQSLGQGLEFLIYFQGNSAPDKSGLPSDRFSAERTGGSVSTLTIQRTQQEDSAVYLCASSLGQPGNSPLHFGNGTRLTVT.

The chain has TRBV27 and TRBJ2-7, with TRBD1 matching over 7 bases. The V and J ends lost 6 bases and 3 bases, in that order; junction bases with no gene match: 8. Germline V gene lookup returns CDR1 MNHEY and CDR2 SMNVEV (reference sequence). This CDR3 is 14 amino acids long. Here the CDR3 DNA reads TGTGCCAGCAGCCAACAGGGGAAGGGCTACGAGCAGTACTTC. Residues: CASSQQGKGYEQYF.

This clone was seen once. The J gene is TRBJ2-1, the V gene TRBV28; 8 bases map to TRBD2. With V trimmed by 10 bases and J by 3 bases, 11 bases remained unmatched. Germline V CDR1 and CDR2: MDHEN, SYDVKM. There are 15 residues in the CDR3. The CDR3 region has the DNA TGTGCCACCAAGGGAGCGGGGGTTAACTACAATGAGCAGTTCTTC. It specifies CATKGAGVNYNEQFF.

The CDR3 is CASSVSTDYRGELFF. CDR3 nucleotides: TGTGCCAGCAGCGTAAGTACGGACTACCGGGGAGAGCTGTTTTTT. This rearrangement joins TRBV9 to TRBJ2-2, with D possibly being TRBD2 (6 bases). CDR3 length: 15 residues. Germline-derived CDR1 and CDR2 are SGDLS and YYNGEE. V lost 1 base to trimming and J lost 11 bases, with 18 bases between them.

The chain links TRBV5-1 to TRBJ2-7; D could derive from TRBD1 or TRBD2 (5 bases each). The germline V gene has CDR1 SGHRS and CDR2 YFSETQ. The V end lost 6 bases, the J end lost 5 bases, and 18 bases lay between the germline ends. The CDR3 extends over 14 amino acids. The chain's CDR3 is CASNRDVGVNEQYF. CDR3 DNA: TGCGCCAGCAATCGGGACGTTGGAGTAAACGAGCAGTACTTC.

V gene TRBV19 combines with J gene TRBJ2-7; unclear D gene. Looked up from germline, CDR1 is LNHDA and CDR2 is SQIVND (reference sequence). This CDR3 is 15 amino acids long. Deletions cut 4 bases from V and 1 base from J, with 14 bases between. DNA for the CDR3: TGTGCCAGTAGTAAAAGGACCGACTTTTCCTACGAGCAGTACTTC. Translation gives CASSKRTDFSYEQYF.

The CDR3 DNA sequence: TGTGCCAGCAGCCCCCCGAATGAGGGCCGGGAGACCCAGTACTTC. Protein sequence: CASSPPNEGRETQYF. This rearrangement joins TRBV7-3 to TRBJ2-5; D might be TRBD2 (5 bases). Germline CDR1 SGHTA, CDR2 FQGTGA. V was pared by 5 bases and J by 5 bases, with 18 bases between. The CDR3 loop spans 15 amino acids.

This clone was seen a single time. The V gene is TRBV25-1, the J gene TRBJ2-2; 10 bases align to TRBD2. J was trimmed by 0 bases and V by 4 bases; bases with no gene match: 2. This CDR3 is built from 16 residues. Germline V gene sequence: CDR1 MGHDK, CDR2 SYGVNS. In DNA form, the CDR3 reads TGTGCCAGCAGTGCTAGCGGGGGAGCGAACACCGGGGAGCTGTTTTTT. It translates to CASSASGGANTGELFF.

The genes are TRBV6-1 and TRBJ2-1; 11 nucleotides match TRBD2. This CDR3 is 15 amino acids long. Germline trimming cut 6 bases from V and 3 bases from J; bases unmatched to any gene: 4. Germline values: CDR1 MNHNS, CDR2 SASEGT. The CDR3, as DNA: TGTGCCAGCAGGGGACTAGCGGCCCACTACAATGAGCAGTTCTTC. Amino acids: CASRGLAAHYNEQFF.

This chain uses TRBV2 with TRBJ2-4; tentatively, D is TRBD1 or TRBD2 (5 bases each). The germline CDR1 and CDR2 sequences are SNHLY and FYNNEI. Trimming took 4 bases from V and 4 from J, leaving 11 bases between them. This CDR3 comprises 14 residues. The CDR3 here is CASSGRDGKNIQYF. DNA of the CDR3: TGTGCCAGCAGTGGACGGGACGGGAAAAACATTCAGTACTTC.

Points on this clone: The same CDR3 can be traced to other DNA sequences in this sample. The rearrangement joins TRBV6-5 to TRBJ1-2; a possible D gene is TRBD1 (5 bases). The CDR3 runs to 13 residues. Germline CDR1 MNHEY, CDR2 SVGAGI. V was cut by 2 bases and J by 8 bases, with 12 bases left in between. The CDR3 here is CASSYGLGGGYTF. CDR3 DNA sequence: TGTGCCAGCAGTTACGGTCTCGGGGGAGGCTACACCTTC.

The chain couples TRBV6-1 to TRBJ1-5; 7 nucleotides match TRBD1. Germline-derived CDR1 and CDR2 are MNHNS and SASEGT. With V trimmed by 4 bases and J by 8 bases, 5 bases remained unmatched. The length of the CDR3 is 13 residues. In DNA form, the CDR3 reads TGTGCCAGCAGTGCGACAGGGTCGAAGCCCCAGCATTTT. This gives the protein CASSATGSKPQHF.

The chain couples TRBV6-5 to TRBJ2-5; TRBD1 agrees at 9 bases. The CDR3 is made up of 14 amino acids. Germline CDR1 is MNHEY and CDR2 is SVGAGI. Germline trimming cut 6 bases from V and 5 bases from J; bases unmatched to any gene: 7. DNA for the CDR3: TGTGCCAGCAGCACAGGGGGCTTACCCGAGACCCAGTACTTC. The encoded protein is CASSTGGLPETQYF.

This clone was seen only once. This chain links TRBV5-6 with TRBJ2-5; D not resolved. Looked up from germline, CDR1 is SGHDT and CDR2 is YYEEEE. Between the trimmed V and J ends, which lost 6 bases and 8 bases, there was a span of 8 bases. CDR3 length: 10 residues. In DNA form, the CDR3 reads TGTGCCAGCAACGGAGAAACCCAGTACTTC. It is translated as CASNGETQYF.

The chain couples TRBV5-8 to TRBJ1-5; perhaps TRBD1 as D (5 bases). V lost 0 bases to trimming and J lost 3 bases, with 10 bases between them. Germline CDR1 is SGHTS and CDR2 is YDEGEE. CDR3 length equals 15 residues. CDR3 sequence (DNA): TGTGCCAGCAGCTTGGAGGGACTTTACAATCAGCCCCAGCATTTT. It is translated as CASSLEGLYNQPQHF.

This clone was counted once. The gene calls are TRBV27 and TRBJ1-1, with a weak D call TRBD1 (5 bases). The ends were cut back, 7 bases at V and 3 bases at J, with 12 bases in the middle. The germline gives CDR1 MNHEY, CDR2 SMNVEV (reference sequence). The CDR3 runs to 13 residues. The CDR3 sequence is CASKTGGDTEAFF. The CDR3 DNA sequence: TGTGCCAGCAAAACCGGAGGGGACACTGAAGCTTTCTTT.

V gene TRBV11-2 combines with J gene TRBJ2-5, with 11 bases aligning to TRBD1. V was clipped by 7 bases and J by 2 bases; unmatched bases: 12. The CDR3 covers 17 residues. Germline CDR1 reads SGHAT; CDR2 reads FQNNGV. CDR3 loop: CASISWTGGLRQETQYF. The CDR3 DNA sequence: TGTGCCAGCATCTCGTGGACAGGGGGCTTACGGCAAGAGACCCAGTACTTC.

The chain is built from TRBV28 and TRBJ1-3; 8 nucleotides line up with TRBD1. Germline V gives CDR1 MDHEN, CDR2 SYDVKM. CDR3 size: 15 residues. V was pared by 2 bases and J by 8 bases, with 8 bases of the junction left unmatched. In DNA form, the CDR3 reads TGTGCCAGCAGTTTAGGCAGGGGGCTAGGGTACACCATATATTTT. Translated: CASSLGRGLGYTIYF.

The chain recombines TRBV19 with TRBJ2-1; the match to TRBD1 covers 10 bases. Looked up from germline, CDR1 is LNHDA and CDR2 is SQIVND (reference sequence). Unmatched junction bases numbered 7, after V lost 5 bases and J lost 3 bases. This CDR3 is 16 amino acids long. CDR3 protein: CASSQYRDRGYNEQFF. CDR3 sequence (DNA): TGTGCCAGTAGTCAATATCGGGACAGGGGCTACAATGAGCAGTTCTTC.